The 24 T cell receptor beta chains below were found in one sample sequenced in a study of blood T cell repertoires in COVID-19. TCRdb's copy holds only in-frame clones and misses some; the assay was immunoSEQ multiplex PCR. Seen here are about 250,000 clones, 85% to 90% observed once, and the top ten hold about 2.2%. The sequencing sample was made of PBMCs or T cells enriched from blood (not recorded which). These receptors were obtained from a woman between 18 and 29 years old who had recovered from COVID-19.

The chain carries TRBV19 and TRBJ2-7; TRBD2 matches 9 bases. Germline CDR1 and CDR2: LNHDA and SQIVND (reference sequence). This CDR3 contains 15 residues. V gave up 1 base and J gave up 4 bases; unmatched junction bases: 5. Here the CDR3 reads CASSIGLAGRYEQYF. CDR3 coding DNA: TGTGCCAGTAGTATAGGGCTAGCGGGGAGATACGAGCAGTACTTC.

Here the CDR3 reads CSVEPLAGSYNEQFF. CDR3 nucleotide sequence: TGCAGCGTTGAACCGTTAGCGGGGAGTTACAATGAGCAGTTCTTC. This rearrangement joins TRBV29-1 to TRBJ2-1, with 8 nucleotides matching TRBD2. With 2 bases clipped from V and 4 bases from J, the junction kept 7 bases outside the gene matches. CDR3 size: 15 residues. Germline CDR1 is SQVTM and CDR2 is ANQGSEA.

The rearrangement uses TRBV9 and TRBJ1-6; D is perhaps TRBD1 (5 bases). The ends were cut back, 3 bases at V and 5 bases at J, with 9 bases in the middle. This CDR3 comprises 14 residues. In germline, CDR1 is SGDLS, CDR2 YYNGEE. The CDR3 nucleotides are TGTGCCAGCAGCGAGGGAGGGGATAATTCACCCCTCCACTTT. Its protein product is CASSEGGDNSPLHF.

The V gene is TRBV11-2, the J gene TRBJ1-5, with a weak D call TRBD1 (5 bases). Germline lookup yields CDR1 SGHAT and CDR2 FQNNGV. The germline V and J ends were trimmed by 2 bases and 4 bases, with 12 bases remaining between them. This CDR3 comprises 15 residues. The CDR3 DNA follows: TGTGCCAGCAGCTTAAATCTGGGGGGAAATCAGCCCCAGCATTTT. The encoded protein is CASSLNLGGNQPQHF.

CDR3 residues: CASSSPFAGGARETQYF. CDR3 nucleotide sequence: TGTGCCAGCAGTTCCCCTTTCGCCGGGGGGGCCCGAGAGACCCAGTACTTC. This chain uses TRBV28 with TRBJ2-5, with 8 bases fitting TRBD2. The CDR3 has 17 residues. Germline V gene sequence: CDR1 MDHEN, CDR2 SYDVKM. J was trimmed by 4 bases and V by 4 bases; bases with no gene match: 14.

Details on this clone: This specimen includes other DNA sequences encoding the same CDR3. CDR3 nucleotide sequence: TGTGCCAGCTCCGGGGGGCTCCCCTACGAGCAGTACTTC. This sequence encodes CASSGGLPYEQYF. This rearrangement joins TRBV27 to TRBJ2-7; tentative D call: TRBD2 (7 bases). The CDR3 is made up of 13 amino acids. Germline CDR1 MNHEY, CDR2 SMNVEV (reference sequence). V was shortened by 8 bases and J by 2 bases, with 13 bases between the two germline ends.

This clone occurred once. The CDR3 protein is CASRGQGASPRTDTQYF. In DNA, the CDR3 is TGTGCCAGCAGAGGACAGGGGGCGTCTCCCCGCACAGATACGCAGTATTTT. This chain joins TRBV28 and TRBJ2-3; 11 nucleotides line up with TRBD1. Per germline, CDR1 MDHEN and CDR2 SYDVKM. The CDR3 spans 17 residues. V shed 6 bases, J shed 1 base, and the junction held 9 bases outside the gene matches.

This chain links TRBV9 with TRBJ1-2; maybe TRBD1 (6 bases). Trimming removed 3 bases at V and 5 bases at J, with 14 bases between. The CDR3 length is 14 residues. From germline, CDR1 is SGDLS and CDR2 YYNGEE. In nucleotides, the CDR3 is TGTGCCAGCAGCGAAGGGACACCGCTTTATGGCTACACCTTC. Translation: CASSEGTPLYGYTF.

The J gene is TRBJ2-3, the V gene TRBV4-1; 14 bases line up with TRBD2. Trimming removed 3 bases from V and 4 bases from J; junction bases left unmatched: 12. Germline values: CDR1 MGHRA, CDR2 YSYEKL. The CDR3 contains 19 residues. The DNA of the CDR3 is TGCGCCAGCAGCCACTCCGGGACTAGCGGGGGCATCCAGGCAGATACGCAGTATTTT. Amino acids: CASSHSGTSGGIQADTQYF.

V is TRBV29-1 and J is TRBJ2-5; a possible D gene is TRBD2 (6 bases). CDR1 SQVTM and CDR2 ANQGSEA come from the germline V gene. V was trimmed by 1 base and J by 5 bases, leaving 8 bases between them. CDR3 length: 12 amino acids. The CDR3 sequence: CSVEAEGETQYF. DNA for the CDR3: TGCAGCGTTGAAGCGGAGGGGGAGACCCAGTACTTC.

This chain links TRBV9 with TRBJ2-5; TRBD2 matches 8 bases. The junction had 6 bases not matched to a gene; V was cut back by 7 bases and J by 1 base. Germline V gene lookup returns CDR1 SGDLS and CDR2 YYNGEE. CDR3 length: 14 residues. This CDR3 reads CASGPGGSQETQYF. The CDR3 DNA follows: TGTGCCAGCGGTCCGGGGGGGAGCCAAGAGACCCAGTACTTC.

V usage is TRBV5-5 and J usage is TRBJ1-2, with D hard to call. Per germline, CDR1 SGHKS and CDR2 YYEKEE (reference sequence). The CDR3 sequence is 13 residues long. Trimming cost V 1 base and J 1 base, with 5 bases left between them. The CDR3 coding sequence is TGTGCCAGCAGCTTGCCAGATAACTATGGCTACACCTTC. This sequence encodes CASSLPDNYGYTF. The variable domain in full, completed from reference TRBV5-5 and TRBJ1-2, reads DAGVTQSPTHLIKTRGQQVTLRCSPISGHKSVSWYQQVLGQGPQFIFQYYEKEERGRGNFPDRFSARQFPNYSSELNVNALLLGDSALYLCASSLPDNYGYTFGSGTRLTVV.

The chain uses TRBV5-1 and TRBJ1-1, with TRBD1 identical over 9 bases. V was clipped by 0 bases and J by 1 base; unmatched bases: 7. The germline gives CDR1 SGHRS, CDR2 YFSETQ. There are 17 residues in the CDR3. The CDR3: CASSLEYVGQGNTEAFF. The CDR3 nucleotides are TGCGCCAGCAGCTTGGAATATGTGGGACAGGGGAACACTGAAGCTTTCTTT.

The V and J genes are TRBV29-1 and TRBJ1-4; D might be TRBD1 (5 bases). CDR3 length: 15 amino acids. V lost 4 bases, J lost 5 bases, and 17 bases lay in between. Germline loops: CDR1 SQVTM, CDR2 ANQGSEA. CDR3 nucleotides: TGCAGCGTTGTAGTCAGGGTCCGTATAAATGAAAAACTGTTTTTT. Protein: CSVVVRVRINEKLFF.

The rearrangement joins TRBV6-5 to TRBJ1-3; D is unclear. CDR3 length: 14 amino acids. CDR1 is MNHEY, CDR2 SVGAGI, per germline. Trimming shortened V by 2 bases and J by 2 bases, and 7 bases separated the two germline ends. CDR3 in DNA: TGTGCCAGCAGTTACAATATAGCTGGAAACACCATATATTTT. It encodes CASSYNIAGNTIYF.

This clone was observed once. This sequence joins TRBV6-6 and TRBJ1-2; 7 bases match TRBD1. CDR1 is MNHNY and CDR2 is SVGAGI in the germline V gene (reference sequence). V shed 0 bases, J shed 7 bases, and the junction held 5 bases outside the gene matches. The CDR3 spans 14 residues. The CDR3 DNA reads as TGTGCCAGCAGTTACTCCGGGACAGCTTCTGGCTACACCTTC. This sequence encodes CASSYSGTASGYTF.

The chain links TRBV5-5 to TRBJ2-5; 9 bases are shared with TRBD2. V lost 0 bases to trimming and J lost 5 bases; unmatched junction nucleotides: 5. In germline, CDR1 is SGHKS, CDR2 YYEKEE (reference sequence). This CDR3 comprises 15 residues. The DNA for the CDR3 is TGTGCCAGCAGCTTGGCGGGCGGGGGGGCCGAGACCCAGTACTTC. As protein: CASSLAGGGAETQYF.

The chain carries TRBV5-4 and TRBJ1-5; 12 positions match TRBD1. V shed 0 bases, J shed 7 bases, and the junction held 2 bases outside the gene matches. The CDR3 is made up of 15 amino acids. CDR1 is SGHNT, CDR2 YYREEE, per germline (reference sequence). DNA for the CDR3: TGTGCCAGCAGCTTGGGGGGGACAGGGGGCCAGCCCCAGCATTTT. Translating gives CASSLGGTGGQPQHF.

The chain links TRBV7-3 to TRBJ1-1; no reliable D call. This CDR3 is 14 amino acids long. The germline V gene encodes CDR1 SGHTA and CDR2 FQGTGA. Trimming removed 1 base at V and 3 bases at J, with 9 bases between. CDR3 DNA: TGTGCCAGCAGCTTAAACATTGGAGACACTGAAGCTTTCTTT. Translating gives CASSLNIGDTEAFF.

The V call is TRBV28, the J call TRBJ1-5; the D is unclear. Germline V lookup: CDR1 MDHEN, CDR2 SYDVKM. Deletions cut 1 base from V and 1 base from J, with 8 bases between. There are 15 residues in the CDR3. CDR3 residues: CASSLLVASNQPQHF. The DNA of the CDR3 is TGTGCCAGCAGTTTATTAGTCGCGAGCAATCAGCCCCAGCATTTT.

V gene TRBV27 combines with J gene TRBJ1-5, with 8 bases fitting TRBD1. CDR3 length: 18 residues. Germline values: CDR1 MNHEY, CDR2 SMNVEV (reference sequence). V shed 10 bases and J 5 bases; nucleotides not matched to a gene: 22. Here the CDR3 DNA reads TGTGCCACTACCGGCCCCGCGACAGGGGACCAACCCGATCAGCCCCAGCATTTT. Translated: CATTGPATGDQPDQPQHF.

This chain links TRBV15 with TRBJ1-2; TRBD1 matches at 9 bases. J was trimmed by 3 bases and V by 6 bases; bases with no gene match: 8. There are 15 residues in the CDR3. In germline, CDR1 is LNHNV, CDR2 YYDKDF (reference sequence). The CDR3 region has the DNA TGTGCCACCAGTAGTGGACAGGGGTTGGACTATGGCTACACCTTC. This gives the protein CATSSGQGLDYGYTF.

The chain uses TRBV5-1 and TRBJ2-3; the match to TRBD2 covers 8 bases. Germline values: CDR1 SGHRS, CDR2 YFSETQ. J lost 0 bases, V lost 2 bases, and 11 bases had no gene match. This CDR3 region has 18 residues. The chain's CDR3 is CASSFTPAGAPSTDTQYF. CDR3 sequence (DNA): TGCGCCAGCAGCTTTACTCCAGCGGGGGCCCCCAGCACAGATACGCAGTATTTT.

J is TRBJ1-1 and V is TRBV10-3, with D possibly TRBD1 on 5 matching bases. The CDR3 runs 12 residues. The ends were cut back, 4 bases at V and 6 bases at J, with 9 bases in the middle. Germline lookup yields CDR1 ENHRY and CDR2 SYGVKD. The CDR3 nucleotides read TGTGCCATCAGTGCTGGGGGGGCTGAAGCTTTCTTT. It specifies CAISAGGAEAFF.